This T cell receptor beta chain was profiled in a study of HIV-infected children after antiretroviral therapy interruption. The length of the CDR3 is 12 residues. Germline CDR1 LGHDT, CDR2 YNNKEL (reference sequence). The V end was cut by 1 base, the J end by 7 bases, with 7 bases between. This clonotype was recorded many times. A 3' RACE protocol on RNA, with unique molecular identifiers, produced the TCR library. MiXCR, applied by TCRdb to the 3' RACE reads, yields one record per CDR3 protein. This table has roughly 16,000 distinct CDR3 sequences, about 3.4% appearing once. Treatment reported: PENTA 11 planned treatment interruption arm or continuous ART arm.

The specimen comprised CD45RA+ CD4+ T cells from PBMCs, sampled from a donor given antiretroviral therapy, either interrupted or continuous. Subset defined: naive CD4+ CD45RA+ CD45RO- T cells. The chain joins TRBV3-1 to TRBJ1-1; no definite D call. The receptor comes from a child aged 2 to 17 with HIV. In DNA, the CDR3 is TGTGCCAGCAGCCAAGTCGGCAGTGAAGCTTTCTTT. Its protein product is CASSQVGSEAFF. The full variable domain, its missing parts supplied by reference TRBV3-1 and TRBJ1-1, is DTAVSQTPKYLVTQMGNDKSIKCEQNLGHDTMYWYKQDSKKFLKIMFSYNNKELIINETVPNRFSPKSPDKAHLNLHINSLELGDSAVYFCASSQVGSEAFFGQGTRLTVV.